A single sample gave rise to the 22 T cell receptor beta chains below, sequenced in a study. TCRdb itself ran the RT-PCR reads through MiXCR, one entry per CDR3 protein. The sample has approximately 720,000 distinct CDR3 sequences, about 14% seen once. What was sequenced was memory CD4+ T cells from blood. The source is a female donor in good health, serving as a healthy control.

This clonotype was seen only a few times. The V gene is TRBV5-1, the J gene TRBJ2-3; 10 bases agree with TRBD2. This CDR3 spans 16 amino acids. Germline-derived CDR1 and CDR2 are SGHRS and YFSETQ. V shed 4 bases and J 0 bases; nucleotides not matched to a gene: 5. The CDR3 region is CASSDALAGSTDTQYF. CDR3 bases: TGCGCCAGCAGCGATGCACTAGCGGGGAGCACAGATACGCAGTATTTT.

This clonotype was detected only a few times. The rearrangement uses TRBV6-5 and TRBJ1-4; D is ambiguous. The V end lost 2 bases, the J end lost 7 bases, and 8 bases lay between the germline ends. Germline CDR1 reads MNHEY; CDR2 reads SVGAGI. The CDR3 is made up of 13 amino acids. The CDR3 loop is CASSYSSREKLFF. The CDR3 bases are TGTGCCAGCAGTTACAGCTCTCGTGAAAAACTGTTTTTT.

This clonotype was counted once. The chain combines TRBV28 with TRBJ2-7; no definite D call. The CDR3 extends over 14 amino acids. Germline CDR1 and CDR2: MDHEN and SYDVKM. Trimming left V 8 bases short and J 0 bases short, with 14 bases between. CDR3 DNA sequence: TGTGCCAGCCGTGGAGCGAGAAGCTCCTACGAGCAGTACTTC. It is translated as CASRGARSSYEQYF.

This clonotype was detected ten times or more. The chain is built from TRBV20-1 and TRBJ2-3, with D perhaps matching TRBD2 (6 bases). V lost 1 base, J lost 3 bases, and 11 bases lay in between. The CDR3 is 14 amino acids. CDR1 DFQATT and CDR2 SNEGSKA come from the germline V gene (reference sequence). The CDR3 DNA sequence: TGCAGTGCTAGAGTGCCGGGAGTAACAGATACGCAGTATTTT. Its protein is CSARVPGVTDTQYF.

The chain employs TRBV7-9 and TRBJ2-1; TRBD2 matches at 10 bases. The CDR3 has 17 amino acids. Germline V gene data show CDR1 as SEHNR and CDR2 as FQNEAQ (reference sequence). Trimming cost V 5 bases and J 0 bases; bases outside gene matches: 7. CDR3 DNA sequence: TGTGCCAGCAGCCCGATTAGCGGGAGGTTCTCCTACAATGAGCAGTTCTTC. Encoded protein: CASSPISGRFSYNEQFF.

This clonotype occurred a few times. This CDR3 is CAIRGDYPNTGELFF. CDR3 sequence (DNA): TGTGCCATCAGGGGGGACTATCCGAACACCGGGGAGCTGTTTTTT. V usage is TRBV10-3 and J usage is TRBJ2-2, with TRBD2 matching over 7 bases. Germline V gives CDR1 ENHRY, CDR2 SYGVKD. V dropped 6 bases and J dropped 0; count of bases not matched to a gene: 4. The CDR3 has 15 amino acids.

V gene TRBV28 combines with J gene TRBJ1-3, with D unclear. Germline CDR1 reads MDHEN; CDR2 reads SYDVKM. The CDR3 sequence is 15 residues long. Deletions cut 4 bases from V and 0 bases from J, with 10 bases between. The CDR3 DNA is TGTGCCAGCAGTTATGGGCGGCTCTCTGGAAACACCATATATTTT. Translation gives CASSYGRLSGNTIYF.

This clonotype has just a few counts. V and J are TRBV20-1 and TRBJ2-2, with TRBD2 matching 10 bases. Germline V gene sequence: CDR1 DFQATT, CDR2 SNEGSKA (reference sequence). The V and J ends lost 6 bases and 5 bases, in that order; junction bases with no gene match: 6. The CDR3 is made up of 14 amino acids. CDR3 nucleotides: TGCAGTGCCTACCGAGCGGGAGGGACCGGGGAGCTGTTTTTT. This encodes CSAYRAGGTGELFF.

As concerns this clonotype: A much larger clonotype is one base distant, so this may be a read error. This chain joins TRBV5-5 and TRBJ1-4, with no clear D. The CDR3 loop spans 15 amino acids. Per the germline V gene, CDR1 is SGHKS and CDR2 is YYEKEE (reference sequence). CDR3 in amino acids: CTSSPRGLPNEKLFF. The CDR3 bases are TGTACCAGCAGCCCGCGTGGGCTACCTAATGAAAAACTGTTTTTT.

The rearrangement joins TRBV6-1 to TRBJ2-7; D unresolved. V was clipped by 3 bases and J by 1 base, with 7 bases between them. The CDR3 runs 13 residues. CDR1 is MNHNS and CDR2 is SASEGT in the germline V gene. The CDR3 spells CASSEHLSYEQYF. DNA of the CDR3: TGTGCCAGCAGTGAGCACCTATCCTACGAGCAGTACTTC.

The V gene is TRBV5-1, the J gene TRBJ1-4; D perhaps matches TRBD1 (6 bases). V lost 5 bases to trimming and J lost 12 bases, with 23 bases between them. The CDR3 contains 15 residues. Per germline, CDR1 SGHRS and CDR2 YFSETQ. CDR3 sequence reads: CASSSDGPPEGELFF. For the CDR3, the DNA is TGCGCCAGCAGTTCGGACGGACCTCCGGAGGGGGAACTGTTTTTT.

In DNA, the CDR3 is TGTGCCAGCAGAGGACAGGGCCTTAGCACAGATACGCAGTATTTT. It encodes CASRGQGLSTDTQYF. The rearrangement links TRBV7-9 to TRBJ2-3; 8 bases fit TRBD1. Germline V gene data show CDR1 as SEHNR and CDR2 as FQNEAQ (reference sequence). The CDR3 runs to 15 residues. J was trimmed by 0 bases and V by 6 bases; bases with no gene match: 5.

V and J are TRBV11-2 and TRBJ2-3, with D hard to call. The CDR3 is 14 residues long. CDR1 SGHAT and CDR2 FQNNGV come from the germline V gene. V shed 2 bases and J shed 6 bases, with 12 bases lying between them. The CDR3 DNA sequence: TGTGCCAGCAGCTTAATACGGTCTGGGGATACGCAGTATTTT. Translating it yields CASSLIRSGDTQYF.

V gene TRBV25-1 combines with J gene TRBJ1-1; D is undetermined. The CDR3 covers 17 residues. Per the germline V gene, CDR1 is MGHDK and CDR2 is SYGVNS. V dropped 3 bases and J dropped 4 bases, with 21 bases sitting between them. CDR3 nucleotide sequence: TGTGCCAGCAGTGATGACCGGGCTGTAAACCGGGGCACTGAAGCTTTCTTT. It codes for CASSDDRAVNRGTEAFF.

This clonotype appeared a few times. The chain combines TRBV6-2 or TRBV6-3 with TRBJ2-7; D unclear. Germline V gene sequence: CDR1 MNHEY, CDR2 SVGEGT. The V and J ends lost 8 bases and 3 bases respectively, with 17 bases between them. The CDR3 loop spans 14 amino acids. CDR3 DNA: TGTGCCAGCGGCCCCCAGACCCAACACTACGAGCAGTACTTC. Translation: CASGPQTQHYEQYF.

This clonotype was picked up many times. The rearrangement uses TRBV5-1 and TRBJ2-5, with D possibly matching TRBD1 (6 bases). The CDR3 loop spans 15 amino acids. Trimming removed 2 bases from V and 1 base from J, with 12 bases in between. Germline-derived CDR1 and CDR2 are SGHRS and YFSETQ. The CDR3 region is CASSLTGTTQETQYF. In DNA form, the CDR3 reads TGCGCCAGCAGCTTAACCGGGACAACCCAAGAGACCCAGTACTTC.

This chain joins TRBV18 and TRBJ2-7; the D gene is possibly TRBD2 (6 bases). The CDR3 extends over 16 amino acids. CDR1 is KGHSH, CDR2 LQKENI, per germline. The V end lost 3 bases, the J end lost 1 base, and 16 bases lay between the germline ends. The CDR3 spells CASSPALVGGSYEQYF. The CDR3 DNA reads as TGTGCCAGCTCACCTGCGCTGGTTGGGGGGTCCTACGAGCAGTACTTC.

This clonotype was found a few times. The V call is TRBV6-2 or TRBV6-3, the J call TRBJ2-7, with unresolved D. The CDR3 sequence is 11 residues long. With 7 bases removed from V and 6 bases from J, the gap between germline ends came to 10 bases. CDR1 and CDR2 from the germline V gene are MNHEY and SVGEGT. The CDR3 spells CASKSVSEQYF. The CDR3 DNA reads TGTGCCAGCAAGTCCGTAAGCGAGCAGTACTTC.

The CDR3 reads CASSIGPQGSGNQPQHF. In nucleotides, the CDR3 is TGTGCCAGTAGTATTGGGCCACAAGGGTCGGGCAATCAGCCCCAGCATTTT. J is TRBJ1-5 and V is TRBV19; no definite D call. Trimming took 3 bases from V and 2 from J, leaving 17 bases between them. CDR3 length: 17 residues. The germline gives CDR1 LNHDA, CDR2 SQIVND (reference sequence).

The J gene is TRBJ1-6, the V gene TRBV7-2, with D possibly being TRBD1 (5 bases). The CDR3 is 14 amino acids. The germline gives CDR1 SGHTA, CDR2 FQGNSA. V gave up 5 bases and J gave up 4 bases, with 9 bases separating them. The CDR3: CASSLRQYNSPLHF. For the CDR3, the DNA is TGTGCCAGCAGCCTGAGACAGTATAATTCACCCCTCCACTTT.

At least ten counts were recorded for this clonotype. CDR3 loop: CASSLGTTGIRNEQFF. In DNA form, the CDR3 reads TGTGCCAGCAGCTTAGGGACCACGGGGATCCGCAATGAGCAGTTCTTC. V usage is TRBV7-3 and J usage is TRBJ2-1; D assignment may be TRBD1 or TRBD2 (5 bases each). The germline gives CDR1 SGHTA, CDR2 FQGTGA. Trimming cost V 2 bases and J 6 bases, with 17 bases left between them. CDR3 length: 16 residues. Supplemented by reference TRBV7-3 and TRBJ2-1, the full variable domain reads GAGVSQTPSNKVTEKGKYVELRCDPISGHTALYWYRQSLGQGPEFLIYFQGTGAADDSGLPNDRFFAVRPEGSVSTLKIQRTERGDSAVYLCASSLGTTGIRNEQFFGPGTRLTVL.

This clonotype was recorded many times. This chain joins TRBV3-1 and TRBJ2-1; TRBD2 matches at 12 bases. The germline V gene encodes CDR1 LGHDT and CDR2 YNNKEL (reference sequence). The CDR3 totals 17 residues. The V and J ends lost 1 base and 9 bases, in that order; junction bases with no gene match: 10. Here the CDR3 reads CASSQGASGGVNSEQFF. CDR3 nucleotide sequence: TGTGCCAGCAGCCAAGGGGCTAGCGGGGGGGTAAATAGTGAGCAGTTCTTC.